This T cell receptor (beta chain) was found in a study of T-cell reconstitution after alpha-beta-depleted transplantation in children (dated by TCRdb to the mid-2010s). Describing the broader study: Using TCR repertoire profiling, the study followed T-cell immune reconstitution in a quantitative way in children after TCRalphabeta/CD19-depleted allogeneic hematopoietic cell transplantation.

As for this clonotype: The target of this receptor is not known. Per-nucleotide qualities are absent, and no much larger clonotype sits a single base away.

The protocol used for the library was PCR. TCRdb shows the sequencer as Illumina HiSeq 2500. TCR library preparation used molecular barcoding, with unique molecular identifiers applied to normalize quantification of the TCRbeta repertoire. TCRdb passed the public sequencing reads through fastp at Q25 and MiXCR, retaining productive beta sequences. When rows share a CDR3 protein, they turn into one entry using the most common DNA and genes. The sample has 640,000 or so distinct CDR3 sequences on record, approximately 16% of them singletons. Together, the top ten hold approximately 1% of the sample. Material: PBMCs from the stem cell graft donor, obtained from the stem cell graft. This TCR derives from a human donor who donated a stem cell graft to a child with acute myeloid leukemia.

The CDR3 sequence is CSASGDIDTQYF. The bases are TGCAGTGCCAGCGGGGACATAGATACGCAGTATTTT. Recombination connected TRBV20-1 to TRBJ2-3, with a tentative D gene TRBD2 over 7 matching bases. Trimming costs V 6 bases and J 5 bases, and their ends lie 12 bases apart. The CDR3 holds 12 amino acids from the cysteine to the phenylalanine. Kept here is only the CDR3 DNA, which spans 36 bases and is read in frame from base 1. CDR1 DFQATT and CDR2 SNEGSKA are derived from the germline V gene (reference sequence).